A selection of T cell receptor beta chains follows, all from one sample in a study of shared clonotypes between healthy human individuals. Some clones are missing from TCRdb's copy, which holds only in-frame ones; the method was immunoSEQ multiplex PCR. The sample shows about 2.3 million clones, around 90% of them seen only once. Source material: naive CD4+ T cells from PBMCs. These receptors all come from a man younger than 35 in good health. Some clones in this sample may be carry-over from other donors' samples. The CDR3 runs from the conserved cysteine through the conserved F or W. Fields, in order: clone size, CDR3 length, V gene, J gene, D gene, CDR3 protein, CDR3 DNA. The D gene is left open where the match is weak. A clone size is listed for some rows: how often the clone was seen (once, few, many), or a class if it is expanded.

>NA|13|TRBV5-1|TRBJ2-1|TRBD2
CASSSTSMHEQFF
TGCGCCAGCAGCTCGACTAGCATGCATGAGCAGTTCTTC
>NA|18|TRBV5-8|TRBJ2-7|TRBD1
CASSLDGRRGRGRSEQYF
TGTGCCAGCAGCTTAGACGGTCGTCGGGGCAGGGGGCGCTCCGAGCAGTACTTC
>NA|17|TRBV19|TRBJ1-1|TRBD1
CASSRWTGGRKNTEAFF
TGTGCCAGTAGTAGGTGGACAGGTGGCAGGAAGAACACTGAAGCTTTCTTT
>NA|13|TRBV30|TRBJ1-2|NA
CAWRAPGRQGYTF
TGTGCCTGGAGGGCTCCGGGCAGGCAGGGCTACACCTTC
>NA|13|TRBV28|TRBJ2-7|NA
CASRGQGTYEQYF
TGTGCCAGCAGGGGTCAGGGGACCTACGAGCAGTACTTC
>NA|16|TRBV10-3|TRBJ2-1|TRBD2
CAAQEGLAGGENEQFF
TGTGCCGCTCAAGAGGGACTAGCGGGAGGAGAAAATGAGCAGTTCTTC
>NA|14|TRBV2|TRBJ1-3|NA
CASSAQGTGNTIYF
TGTGCCAGCAGCGCGCAGGGAACTGGAAACACCATATATTTT
>NA|19|TRBV18|TRBJ2-5|NA
CASSSQPEGTSGGQGTQYF
TGTGCCAGCTCATCCCAGCCTGAAGGGACTTCTGGGGGCCAGGGGACCCAGTACTTC
>once|13|TRBV7-3|TRBJ2-3|NA
CASSLIPPDTQYF
TGTGCCAGCAGCTTAATCCCCCCAGATACGCAGTATTTT
>NA|16|TRBV9|TRBJ2-1|TRBD2
CASSVASGLAGNEQFF
TGTGCCAGCAGCGTAGCTTCGGGACTAGCGGGAAATGAGCAGTTCTTC
>NA|15|TRBV11-2|TRBJ2-6|TRBD2
CASSPGGSGANVLTF
TGTGCCAGCAGCCCGGGGGGGTCTGGGGCCAACGTCCTGACTTTC
>once|15|TRBV6-5|TRBJ2-6|NA
CASKPVGPGANVLTF
TGTGCCAGCAAACCTGTGGGACCTGGGGCCAACGTCCTGACTTTC
>NA|13|TRBV7-2|TRBJ2-3|NA
CAGRPPTSDTQYF
TGTGCCGGCCGCCCTCCAACTTCCGATACGCAGTATTTT
>NA|13|TRBV6-1|TRBJ2-7|NA
CASSRDFTYEQYF
TGTGCCAGCAGTCGGGACTTCACCTACGAGCAGTACTTC
>NA|15|TRBV5-4|TRBJ2-7|TRBD2
CASSHPTGGAYEQYF
TGTGCCAGCAGCCACCCAACGGGAGGGGCCTACGAGCAGTACTTC
>once|14|TRBV5-1|TRBJ2-2|NA
CASSLAGVPGELFF
TGCGCCAGCAGCTTGGCAGGGGTTCCCGGGGAGCTGTTTTTT
>NA|17|TRBV7-3|TRBJ2-2|TRBD1
CASSLGRTGLNTGELFF
TGTGCCAGCAGCTTAGGTCGGACAGGGCTGAACACCGGGGAGCTGTTTTTT
>NA|13|TRBV18|TRBJ2-7|TRBD1
CASSPRDSYEQYF
TGTGCCAGCTCACCAAGGGACAGCTACGAGCAGTACTTC
>NA|14|TRBV11-2|TRBJ2-5|NA
CASSLGPLGETQYF
TGTGCCAGCAGCTTAGGGCCTCTCGGGGAGACCCAGTACTTC
>NA|13|TRBV19|TRBJ2-5|NA
CASSWAYKETQYF
TGTGCCAGTAGCTGGGCCTATAAAGAGACCCAGTACTTC
>NA|15|TRBV4-2|TRBJ2-7|NA
CASSQDGAGWIEQYF
TGTGCCAGCAGCCAAGATGGGGCAGGGTGGATCGAGCAGTACTTC
>NA|14|TRBV5-3|TRBJ2-7|TRBD2
CARSLGVGGAEQYF
TGTGCCAGAAGCTTGGGGGTGGGAGGGGCCGAGCAGTACTTC
>NA|12|TRBV2|TRBJ1-1|NA
CASSGRGHEAFF
TGTGCCAGCAGTGGACGGGGCCATGAAGCTTTCTTT
>NA|14|TRBV2|TRBJ2-1|TRBD2
CASSGLAGGNEQFF
TGTGCCAGCAGCGGACTAGCGGGAGGCAATGAGCAGTTCTTC
>NA|11|TRBV7-2|TRBJ2-1|NA
CASSPRLEQFF
TGTGCCAGCAGCCCCCGCCTAGAGCAGTTCTTC
>once|12|TRBV7-8|TRBJ2-7|NA
CASSTTPQEQYF
TGTGCCAGCAGCACCACCCCTCAGGAGCAGTACTTC
>NA|15|TRBV15|TRBJ1-5|NA
CATSRDPGGDQPQHF
TGTGCCACCAGCAGAGATCCTGGGGGCGATCAGCCCCAGCATTTT
>NA|16|TRBV2|TRBJ1-1|TRBD1
CASSGGQGFMNTEAFF
TGTGCCAGCAGTGGGGGACAGGGGTTTATGAACACTGAAGCTTTCTTT
>once|12|TRBV28|TRBJ1-2|NA
CASSTARFGYTF
TGTGCCAGCAGCACGGCTAGGTTTGGCTACACCTTC
>NA|15|TRBV5-1|TRBJ1-5|NA
CASSLLGNSNQPQHF
TGCGCCAGCAGCTTGCTAGGTAATAGCAATCAGCCCCAGCATTTT
>NA|11|TRBV5-1|TRBJ2-7|NA
CASSLESEQYF
TGCGCCAGCAGCTTGGAATCCGAGCAGTACTTC
>NA|16|TRBV18|TRBJ2-7|NA
CASSPAPRVGGYEQYF
TGTGCCAGCTCACCTGCCCCGAGGGTAGGGGGTTACGAGCAGTACTTC
>NA|15|TRBV5-4|TRBJ2-7|NA
CASSLQGRSSYEQYF
TGTGCCAGCAGCTTGCAGGGCCGAAGCTCCTACGAGCAGTACTTC
>once|15|TRBV18|TRBJ1-4|TRBD1
CASSLTGTGAGKLFF
TGTGCCAGCTCACTAACAGGGACAGGGGCAGGAAAACTGTTTTTT
>NA|13|TRBV30|TRBJ2-1|NA
CAWTTGGRNEQFF
TGTGCCTGGACCACCGGTGGGAGGAATGAGCAGTTCTTC
>once|16|TRBV5-1|TRBJ1-4|NA
CASSLLGTSLNEKLFF
TGCGCCAGCAGCTTACTTGGGACATCCCTTAATGAAAAACTGTTTTTT
>NA|12|TRBV7-3|TRBJ2-3|NA
CASSFHRDTQYF
TGTGCCAGCAGCTTCCACAGAGATACGCAGTATTTT
>NA|16|TRBV5-4|TRBJ2-1|NA
CASSLGLLGMYNEQFF
TGTGCCAGCAGCTTGGGGCTTCTGGGGATGTACAATGAGCAGTTCTTC
>NA|13|TRBV7-2|TRBJ2-3|TRBD2
CASSSRGEVGQYF
TGTGCCAGCAGCTCGCGGGGGGAGGTTGGGCAGTATTTT
>NA|16|TRBV5-1|TRBJ2-1|TRBD1
CASSPLTGGGYNEQFF
TGCGCCAGCAGCCCGTTGACAGGGGGTGGCTACAATGAGCAGTTCTTC
>NA|15|TRBV29-1|TRBJ2-5|TRBD2
CSVEQREGDGETQYF
TGCAGCGTTGAACAGCGGGAGGGTGACGGAGAGACCCAGTACTTC
>few|15|TRBV6-5|TRBJ1-4|TRBD1
CASSTVQGIDEKLFF
TGTGCCAGCAGTACCGTACAGGGGATAGATGAAAAACTGTTTTTT
>NA|15|TRBV18|TRBJ2-1|NA
CASSPGSSSYNEQFF
TGTGCCAGCTCACCGGGGAGCAGCTCCTACAATGAGCAGTTCTTC
>NA|18|TRBV7-8|TRBJ1-3|NA
CASSFRTPRQAAGNTIYF
TGTGCCAGCAGCTTCCGGACGCCTCGACAGGCCGCTGGAAACACCATATATTTT
>NA|14|TRBV28|TRBJ2-4|TRBD1
CASSGARGRNIQYF
TGTGCCAGCAGTGGGGCGAGGGGGCGAAACATTCAGTACTTC